The clone carrying this TCR beta chain was found once. Antigen: not known. The assay was immunoSEQ multiplex PCR, and TCRdb's table has in-frame clones only and misses some. The sample has tens of thousands of clones, roughly 87% seen once; the top ten hold approximately 6.1%. Both about-4-week and about-12-week second-dose recipients were combined. The data stem from a study of T cell responses to AZD1222 COVID-19 vaccine. Findings and limits, study-wide: Repertoires in all cases were sampled only once the peak T cell response had passed. It should be noted that donors were predominantly white British and more often female, and clonal diversity was possibly underestimated.

The CDR3 has 16 residues. Germline loops: CDR1 MNHEY, CDR2 SMNVEV (reference sequence). J gave up 7 bases and V 6 bases, and 15 bases lay outside the gene matches. The receptor was isolated from an adult who received the AZD1222 COVID-19 vaccine. The genes are TRBV27 and TRBJ1-5; TRBD1 matches at 7 bases. Sequenced here: peripheral blood, sampled 28 days after the second AZD1222 dose. CDR3 DNA sequence: TGTGCCAGCAGATCCCGGGGGCAGGGGGACGACCAGCCCCAGCATTTT. Translated, it gives CASRSRGQGDDQPQHF.